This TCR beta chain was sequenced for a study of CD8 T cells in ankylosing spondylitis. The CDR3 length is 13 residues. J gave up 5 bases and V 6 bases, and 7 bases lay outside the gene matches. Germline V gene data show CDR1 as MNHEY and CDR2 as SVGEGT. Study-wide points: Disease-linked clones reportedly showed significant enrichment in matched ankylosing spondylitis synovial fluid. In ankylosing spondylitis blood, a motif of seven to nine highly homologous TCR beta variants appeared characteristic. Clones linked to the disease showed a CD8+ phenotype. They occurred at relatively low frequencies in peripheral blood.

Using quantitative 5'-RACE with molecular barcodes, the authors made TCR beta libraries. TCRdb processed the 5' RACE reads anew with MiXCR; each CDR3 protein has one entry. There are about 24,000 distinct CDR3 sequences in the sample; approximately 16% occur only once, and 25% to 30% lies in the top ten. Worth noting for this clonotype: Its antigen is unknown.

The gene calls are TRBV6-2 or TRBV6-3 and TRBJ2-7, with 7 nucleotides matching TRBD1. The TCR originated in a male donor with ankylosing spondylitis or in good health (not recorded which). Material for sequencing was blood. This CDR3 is CASRETGVDEQYF. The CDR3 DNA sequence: TGTGCCAGCAGAGAAACAGGGGTTGACGAGCAGTACTTC.